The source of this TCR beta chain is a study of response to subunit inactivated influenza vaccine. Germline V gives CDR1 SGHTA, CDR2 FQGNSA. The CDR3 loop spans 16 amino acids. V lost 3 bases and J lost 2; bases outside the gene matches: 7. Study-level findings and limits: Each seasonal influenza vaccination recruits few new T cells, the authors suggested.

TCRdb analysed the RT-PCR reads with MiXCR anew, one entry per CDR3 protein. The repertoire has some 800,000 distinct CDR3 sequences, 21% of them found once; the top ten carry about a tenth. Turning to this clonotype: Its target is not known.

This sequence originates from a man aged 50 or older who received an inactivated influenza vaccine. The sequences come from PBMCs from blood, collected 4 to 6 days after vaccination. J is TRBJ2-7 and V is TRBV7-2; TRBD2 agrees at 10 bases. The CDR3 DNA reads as TGTGCCAGCAGCTTCCGACTAGCGGGTTACCCCTACGAGCAGTACTTC. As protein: CASSFRLAGYPYEQYF.